A single sample gave rise to the 2 T cell receptor beta chains below, sequenced in a study of shared clonotypes between healthy human individuals. This table comes from immunoSEQ multiplex PCR, and its TCRdb copy is limited to in-frame clones, with some not included. The table lists around 940,000 clones, around 80% of them singletons. The sample consisted of memory CD4+ T cells sorted from blood. Stated subset: CD45RA-negative fraction. The source of these receptors is a man between 18 and 29 years old in good health.

The chain combines TRBV1 with TRBJ1-6. TRBV1 is assigned pseudogene status. There are 19 residues in the CDR3. The CDR3 bases are TGCACCAGCAGCCAAGATGGCGGGGGGATAAACTCTCGTGGTACACCCCTCCACTTT. Protein: CTSSQDGGGINSRGTPLHF.

V usage is TRBV28 and J usage is TRBJ2-2; 7 positions match TRBD1. Germline lookup yields CDR1 MDHEN and CDR2 SYDVKM. With V trimmed by 4 bases and J by 7 bases, 9 bases remained unmatched. This CDR3 spans 15 amino acids. Written as DNA, the CDR3 is TGTGCCAGCAGTTCGACAGGGAAAAAATACGGGGAGCTGTTTTTT. Its translation: CASSSTGKKYGELFF.